This TCR beta chain was sequenced for a study of CXCR3-negative and CXCR3-positive naive CD8 T cells. At the level of the study: Roughly 1.5 +/- 0.3 million TRB reads came from each library, giving some 150 million in total. Whole-study findings and limits: TRB CDR3 hydrophobicity was greater in CXCR3-positive naive cells than in CXCR3-negative naive cells. CXCR3-negative and CXCR3-positive naive cells shared comparable TRBV-TRBJ usage, but memory cells did not.

This CDR3 has 13 residues. CDR1 and CDR2 (germline): LGHNA, YNFKEQ. Comments on this clonotype: Its target is unknown.

Researchers prepared the TRB cDNA libraries using 5' RACE with UMI labels. TCRdb reworked the 5' RACE reads into one entry per CDR3 protein, no DNA. This table holds 60,000 to 65,000 distinct CDR3 sequences. Source material: naive CXCR3+ CD8+ T cells from blood. The subset is: CD45RO-CCR7+CD27+CD95- naive CD8+ T cells expressing CXCR3 (TNR3+). The rearrangement joins TRBV4-2 to TRBJ2-1. The receptor was derived from a human donor in good health. Some clones in this sample may be carry-over from other donors' samples. This CDR3 is CASSQDVWFEEFF.